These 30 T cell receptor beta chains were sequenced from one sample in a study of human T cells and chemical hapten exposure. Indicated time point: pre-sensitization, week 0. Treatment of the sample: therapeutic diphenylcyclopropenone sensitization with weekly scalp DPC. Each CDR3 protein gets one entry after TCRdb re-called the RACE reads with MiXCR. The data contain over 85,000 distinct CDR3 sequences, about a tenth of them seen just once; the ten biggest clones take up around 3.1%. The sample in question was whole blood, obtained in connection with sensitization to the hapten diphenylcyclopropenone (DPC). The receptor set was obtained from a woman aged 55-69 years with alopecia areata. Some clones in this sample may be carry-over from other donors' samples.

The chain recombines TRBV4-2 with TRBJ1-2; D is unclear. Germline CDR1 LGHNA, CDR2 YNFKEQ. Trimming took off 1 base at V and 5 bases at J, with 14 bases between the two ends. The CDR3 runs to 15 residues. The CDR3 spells CASSQASGSDYGYTF. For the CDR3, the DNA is TGTGCCAGCAGCCAAGCCTCCGGATCGGATTATGGCTACACCTTC.

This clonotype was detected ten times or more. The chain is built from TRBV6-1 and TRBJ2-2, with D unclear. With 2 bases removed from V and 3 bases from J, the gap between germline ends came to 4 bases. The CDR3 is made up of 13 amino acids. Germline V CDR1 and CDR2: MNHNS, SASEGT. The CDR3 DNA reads TGTGCCAGCAGTGAACCATACACCGGGGAGCTGTTTTTT. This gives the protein CASSEPYTGELFF.

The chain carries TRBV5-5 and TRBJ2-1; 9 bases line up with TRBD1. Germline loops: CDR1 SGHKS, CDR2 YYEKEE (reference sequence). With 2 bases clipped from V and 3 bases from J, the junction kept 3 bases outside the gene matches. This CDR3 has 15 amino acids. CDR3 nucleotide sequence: TGTGCCAGCAGCTTCCGGACAGGGGACTACAATGAGCAGTTCTTC. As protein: CASSFRTGDYNEQFF.

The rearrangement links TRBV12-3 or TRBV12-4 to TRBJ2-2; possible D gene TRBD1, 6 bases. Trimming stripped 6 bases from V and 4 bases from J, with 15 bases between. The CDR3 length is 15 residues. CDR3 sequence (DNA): TGTGCCAGCAGCCGACTACAGGGTTCCACCGGGGAGCTGTTTTTT. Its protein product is CASSRLQGSTGELFF.

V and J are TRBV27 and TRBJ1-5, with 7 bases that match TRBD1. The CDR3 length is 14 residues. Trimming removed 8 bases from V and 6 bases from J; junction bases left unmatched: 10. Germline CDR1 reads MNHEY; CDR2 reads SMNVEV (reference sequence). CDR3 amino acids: CASGPEGAGQPQHF. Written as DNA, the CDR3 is TGTGCCAGCGGGCCTGAGGGGGCTGGTCAGCCCCAGCATTTT.

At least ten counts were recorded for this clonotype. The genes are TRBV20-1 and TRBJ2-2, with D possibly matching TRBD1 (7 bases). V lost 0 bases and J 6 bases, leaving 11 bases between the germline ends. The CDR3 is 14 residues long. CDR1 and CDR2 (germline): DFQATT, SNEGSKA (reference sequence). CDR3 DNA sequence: TGCAGTGCTAGAGACCCAGGGGGGCCCGGGGAGCTGTTTTTT. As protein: CSARDPGGPGELFF.

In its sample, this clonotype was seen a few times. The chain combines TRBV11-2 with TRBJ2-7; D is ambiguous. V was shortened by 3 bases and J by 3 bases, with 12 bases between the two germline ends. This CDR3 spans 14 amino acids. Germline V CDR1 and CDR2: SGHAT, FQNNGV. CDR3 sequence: CASSFPGSYYEQYF. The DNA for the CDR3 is TGTGCCAGCAGCTTCCCGGGCAGCTACTACGAGCAGTACTTC. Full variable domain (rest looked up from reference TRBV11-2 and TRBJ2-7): EAGVAQSPRYKIIEKRQSVAFWCNPISGHATLYWYQQILGQGPKLLIQFQNNGVVDDSQLPKDRFSAERLKGVDSTLKIQPAKLEDSAVYLCASSFPGSYYEQYFGPGTRLTVT.

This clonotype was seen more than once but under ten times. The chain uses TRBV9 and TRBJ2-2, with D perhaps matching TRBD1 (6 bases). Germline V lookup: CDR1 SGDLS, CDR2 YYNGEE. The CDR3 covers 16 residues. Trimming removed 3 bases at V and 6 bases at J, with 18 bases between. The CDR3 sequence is CASSAYTGSSAGELFF. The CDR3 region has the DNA TGTGCCAGCAGCGCATATACAGGGTCGTCGGCCGGGGAGCTGTTTTTT.

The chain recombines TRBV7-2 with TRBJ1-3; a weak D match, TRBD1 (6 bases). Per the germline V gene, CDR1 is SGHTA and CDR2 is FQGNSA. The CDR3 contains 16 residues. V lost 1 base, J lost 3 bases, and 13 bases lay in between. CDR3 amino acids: CASSLGGRGFGNTIYF. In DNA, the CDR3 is TGTGCCAGCAGCTTAGGGGGCAGGGGATTTGGAAACACCATATATTTT.

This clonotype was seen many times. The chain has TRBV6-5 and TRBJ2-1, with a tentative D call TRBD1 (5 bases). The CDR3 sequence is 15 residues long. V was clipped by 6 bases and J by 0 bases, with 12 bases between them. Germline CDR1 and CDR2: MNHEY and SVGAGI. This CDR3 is CASRFYRSSYNEQFF. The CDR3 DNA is TGTGCCAGCAGATTCTACAGGAGCTCCTACAATGAGCAGTTCTTC.

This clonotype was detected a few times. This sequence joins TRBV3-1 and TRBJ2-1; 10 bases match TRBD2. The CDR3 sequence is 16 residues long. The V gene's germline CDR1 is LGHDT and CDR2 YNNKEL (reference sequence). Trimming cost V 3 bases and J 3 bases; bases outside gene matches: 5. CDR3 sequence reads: CASSQATSGIYNEQFF. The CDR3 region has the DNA TGTGCCAGCAGCCAGGCTACTAGCGGGATCTACAATGAGCAGTTCTTC.

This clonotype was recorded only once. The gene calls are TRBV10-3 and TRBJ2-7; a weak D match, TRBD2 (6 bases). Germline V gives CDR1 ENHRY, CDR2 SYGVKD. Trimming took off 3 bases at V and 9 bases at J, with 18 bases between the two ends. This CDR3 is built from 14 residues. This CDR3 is CAISDGTSRTGQYF. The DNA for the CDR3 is TGTGCCATCAGTGACGGGACTTCCCGCACCGGGCAGTACTTC.

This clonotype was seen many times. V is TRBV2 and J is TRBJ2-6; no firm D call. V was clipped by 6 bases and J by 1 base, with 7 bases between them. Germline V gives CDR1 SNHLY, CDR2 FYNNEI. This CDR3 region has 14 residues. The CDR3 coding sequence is TGTGCCAGCAGCGGGCCATCTGGGGCCAACGTCCTGACTTTC. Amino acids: CASSGPSGANVLTF.

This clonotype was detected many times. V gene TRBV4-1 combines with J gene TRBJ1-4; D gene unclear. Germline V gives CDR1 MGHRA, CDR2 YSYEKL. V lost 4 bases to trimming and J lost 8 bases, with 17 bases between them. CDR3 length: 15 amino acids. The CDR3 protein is CASSPPGRAMEKLFF. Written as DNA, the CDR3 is TGCGCCAGCAGCCCTCCGGGTCGGGCCATGGAAAAACTGTTTTTT.

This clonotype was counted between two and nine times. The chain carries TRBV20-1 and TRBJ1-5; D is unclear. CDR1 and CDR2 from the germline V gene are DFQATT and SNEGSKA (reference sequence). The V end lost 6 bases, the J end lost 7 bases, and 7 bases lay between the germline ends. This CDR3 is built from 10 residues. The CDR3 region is CSAADQPQHF. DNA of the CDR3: TGCAGTGCCGCGGACCAGCCCCAGCATTTT.

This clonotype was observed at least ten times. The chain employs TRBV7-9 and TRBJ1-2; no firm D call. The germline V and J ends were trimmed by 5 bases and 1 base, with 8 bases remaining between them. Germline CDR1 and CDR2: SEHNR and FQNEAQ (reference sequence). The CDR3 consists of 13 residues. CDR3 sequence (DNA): TGTGCCAGCAGCCTACTCGATAACTATGGCTACACCTTC. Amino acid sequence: CASSLLDNYGYTF. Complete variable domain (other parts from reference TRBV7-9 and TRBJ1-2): DTGVSQNPRHKITKRGQNVTFRCDPISEHNRLYWYRQTLGQGPEFLTYFQNEAQLEKSRLLSDRFSAERPKGSFSTLEIQRTEQGDSAMYLCASSLLDNYGYTFGSGTRLTVV.

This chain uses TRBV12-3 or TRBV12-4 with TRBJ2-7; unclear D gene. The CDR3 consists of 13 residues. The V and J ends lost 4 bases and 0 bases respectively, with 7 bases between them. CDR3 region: CASSSSSSYEQYF. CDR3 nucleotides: TGTGCCAGCAGTTCGAGTAGCTCCTACGAGCAGTACTTC.

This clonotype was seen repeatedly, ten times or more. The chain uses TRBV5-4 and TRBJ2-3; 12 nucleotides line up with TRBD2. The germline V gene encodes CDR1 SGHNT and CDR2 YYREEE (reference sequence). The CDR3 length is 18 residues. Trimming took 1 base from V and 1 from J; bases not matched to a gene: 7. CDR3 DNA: TGTGCCAGCAGCTTGTCTCCCCGACTAGCGGGGGGCACAGATACGCAGTATTTT. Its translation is CASSLSPRLAGGTDTQYF.

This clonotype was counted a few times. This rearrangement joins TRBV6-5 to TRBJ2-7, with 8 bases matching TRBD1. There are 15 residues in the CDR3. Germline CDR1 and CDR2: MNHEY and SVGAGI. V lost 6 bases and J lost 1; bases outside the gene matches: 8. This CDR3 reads CASSQLTGGSYEQYF. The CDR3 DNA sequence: TGTGCCAGCAGCCAACTCACAGGGGGGTCCTACGAGCAGTACTTC.

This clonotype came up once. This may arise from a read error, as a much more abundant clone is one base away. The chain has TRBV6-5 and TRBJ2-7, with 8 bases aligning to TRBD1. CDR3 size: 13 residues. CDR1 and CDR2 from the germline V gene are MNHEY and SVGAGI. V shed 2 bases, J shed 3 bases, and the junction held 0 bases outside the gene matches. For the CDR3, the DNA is TGTGCCAGCAGTTACACAGGGGGCTACGAGCAGTACTTC. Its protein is CASSYTGGYEQYF.

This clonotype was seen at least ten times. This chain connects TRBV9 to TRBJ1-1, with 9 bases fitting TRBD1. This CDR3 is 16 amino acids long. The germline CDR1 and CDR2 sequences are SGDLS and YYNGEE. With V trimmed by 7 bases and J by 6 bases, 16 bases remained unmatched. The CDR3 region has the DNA TGTGCCAGCTCACTCCTCCGCCCGGACAGGGGCTCTGAAGCTTTCTTT. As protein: CASSLLRPDRGSEAFF. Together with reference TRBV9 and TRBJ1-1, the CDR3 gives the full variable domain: DSGVTQTPKHLITATGQRVTLRCSPRSGDLSVYWYQQSLDQGLQFLIQYYNGEERAKGNILERFSAQQFPDLHSELNLSSLELGDSALYFCASSLLRPDRGSEAFFGQGTRLTVV.

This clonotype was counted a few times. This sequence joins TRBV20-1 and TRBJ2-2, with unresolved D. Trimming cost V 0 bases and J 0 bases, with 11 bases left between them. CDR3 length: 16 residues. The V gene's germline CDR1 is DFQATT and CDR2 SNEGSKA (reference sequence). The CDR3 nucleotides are TGCAGTGCTAGAGATGAGAGAGGTGCGAACACCGGGGAGCTGTTTTTT. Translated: CSARDERGANTGELFF.

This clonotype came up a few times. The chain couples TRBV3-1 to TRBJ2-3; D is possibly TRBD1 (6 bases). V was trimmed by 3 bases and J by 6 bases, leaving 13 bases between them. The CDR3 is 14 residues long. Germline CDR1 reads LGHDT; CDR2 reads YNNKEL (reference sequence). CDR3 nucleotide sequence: TGTGCCAGCAGCCATATGGTCAGGGGTGATACGCAGTATTTT. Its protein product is CASSHMVRGDTQYF.

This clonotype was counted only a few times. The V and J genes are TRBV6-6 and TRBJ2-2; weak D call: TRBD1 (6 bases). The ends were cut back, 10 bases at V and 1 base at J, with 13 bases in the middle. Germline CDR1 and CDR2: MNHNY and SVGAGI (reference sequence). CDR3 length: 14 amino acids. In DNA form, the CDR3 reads TGTGCCACCGCCTGGACAGAGAACACCGGGGAGCTGTTTTTT. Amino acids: CATAWTENTGELFF.

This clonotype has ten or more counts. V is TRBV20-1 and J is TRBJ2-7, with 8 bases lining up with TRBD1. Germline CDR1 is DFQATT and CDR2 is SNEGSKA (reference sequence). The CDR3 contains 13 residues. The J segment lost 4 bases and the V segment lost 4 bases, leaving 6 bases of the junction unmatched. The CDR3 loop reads CSAIIQGAYEQYF. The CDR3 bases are TGCAGTGCTATCATCCAGGGGGCTTACGAGCAGTACTTC.

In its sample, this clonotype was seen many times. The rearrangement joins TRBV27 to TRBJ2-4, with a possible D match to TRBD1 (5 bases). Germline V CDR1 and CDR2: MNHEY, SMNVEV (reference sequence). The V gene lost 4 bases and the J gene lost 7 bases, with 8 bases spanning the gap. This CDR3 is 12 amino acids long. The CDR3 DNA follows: TGTGCCAGCAGTTCGACAGTTAACATTCAGTACTTC. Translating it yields CASSSTVNIQYF.

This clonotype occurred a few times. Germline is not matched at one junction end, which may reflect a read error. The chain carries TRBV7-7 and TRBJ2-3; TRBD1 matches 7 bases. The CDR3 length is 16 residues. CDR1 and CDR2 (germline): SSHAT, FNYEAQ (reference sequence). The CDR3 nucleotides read TGTGCTAGCAGCTTAGGGGGCAACGGGCTCGTAGATACGCAGTATTTT. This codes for CASSLGGNGLVDTQYF.

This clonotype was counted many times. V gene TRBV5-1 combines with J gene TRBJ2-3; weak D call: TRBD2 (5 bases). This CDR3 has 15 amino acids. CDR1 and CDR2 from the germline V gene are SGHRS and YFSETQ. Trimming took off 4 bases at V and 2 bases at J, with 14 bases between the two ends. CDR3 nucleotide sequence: TGCGCCAGCAGCCGCGGGCCGATGACCACAGATACGCAGTATTTT. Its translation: CASSRGPMTTDTQYF.

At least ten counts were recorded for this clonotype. CDR3 sequence: CASKRAETHTDTQYF. The CDR3 nucleotides are TGTGCCAGCAAGCGTGCAGAAACCCACACAGATACGCAGTATTTT. The V call is TRBV2, the J call TRBJ2-3; D gene uncertain. V dropped 7 bases and J dropped 2 bases, with 16 bases sitting between them. The CDR3 consists of 15 residues. CDR1 and CDR2 (germline): SNHLY, FYNNEI. The full variable domain, rest sourced from reference TRBV2 and TRBJ2-3, is EPEVTQTPSHQVTQMGQEVILRCVPISNHLYFYWYRQILGQKVEFLVSFYNNEISEKSEIFDDQFSVERPDGSNFTLKIRSTKLEDSAMYFCASKRAETHTDTQYFGPGTRLTVL.

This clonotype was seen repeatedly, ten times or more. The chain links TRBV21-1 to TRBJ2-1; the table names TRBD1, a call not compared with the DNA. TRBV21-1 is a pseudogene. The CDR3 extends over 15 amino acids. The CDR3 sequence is CASSKMTVGQHVEFF. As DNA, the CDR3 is TGTGCCAGCAGCAAAATGACCGTGGGACAACACGTCGAGTTCTTC.